Below, one T cell receptor (beta chain) is given with its context. CDR1 and CDR2 from the germline V gene are SEHNR and FQNEAQ (reference sequence). Trimming at V came to 4 bases and at J to 4 bases, leaving 8 bases not matched to a gene. The CDR3 covers 16 residues. Some clones are missing from TCRdb's copy, which holds only in-frame ones; the method was immunoSEQ multiplex PCR. The table records 67,000 or so clones, 80% to 95% of them present only once. This sample stems from a study of T cell changes during pregnancy in multiple sclerosis. Material: CD8+ T cells from peripheral blood mononuclear cells, obtained in the third trimester of pregnancy. The clonotype originates from a female donor in good health, enrolled as a control in a pregnancy study. The chain joins TRBV7-9 to TRBJ2-1, with 9 bases that match TRBD1. DNA for the CDR3: TGTGCCAGCAGCTCAAAACAGGGGGCGCAGTACAATGAGCAGTTCTTC. Encoded protein: CASSSKQGAQYNEQFF.